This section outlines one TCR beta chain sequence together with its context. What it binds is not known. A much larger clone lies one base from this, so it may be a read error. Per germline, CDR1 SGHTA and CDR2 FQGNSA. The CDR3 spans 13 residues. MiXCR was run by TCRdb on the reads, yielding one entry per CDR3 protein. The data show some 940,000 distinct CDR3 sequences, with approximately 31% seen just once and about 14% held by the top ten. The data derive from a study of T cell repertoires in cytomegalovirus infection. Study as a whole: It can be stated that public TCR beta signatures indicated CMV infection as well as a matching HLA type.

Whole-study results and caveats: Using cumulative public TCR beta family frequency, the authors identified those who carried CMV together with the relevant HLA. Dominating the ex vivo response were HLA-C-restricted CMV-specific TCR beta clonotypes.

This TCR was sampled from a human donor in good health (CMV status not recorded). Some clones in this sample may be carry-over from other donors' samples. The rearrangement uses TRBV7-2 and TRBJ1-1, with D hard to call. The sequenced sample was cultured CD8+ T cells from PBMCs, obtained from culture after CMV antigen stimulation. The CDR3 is CASSWDVNTEVFF. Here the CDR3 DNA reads TGTGCCAGCAGCTGGGATGTGAACACTGAAGTTTTCTTT.